The 13 T cell receptor beta chains below come from one sample, sequenced in a study of CD8+ T cells in alopecia areata. Reverse transcribed after extraction, RNA yielded cDNA as the sequencing template. Method: immunoSEQ multiplex PCR; TCRdb's copy keeps in-frame clones and lacks some. This sample has around 300,000 clones; 60% occur once, and the top ten carry about 0.89%. Documented treatment: oral pan-JAK inhibitor, 5-10 mg twice daily. Specimen: CD4+ T cells sorted from blood, collected at week 52, from a patient treated with tofacitinib. The receptors were sampled from a human donor with alopecia areata.

The V and J genes are TRBV6-6 and TRBJ1-1, with D perhaps TRBD1 (6 bases). The germline gives CDR1 MNHNY, CDR2 SVGAGI (reference sequence). Trimming removed 7 bases from V and 3 bases from J, with 15 bases in between. The CDR3 sequence is 14 residues long. The CDR3 DNA is TGTGCCAGCAATAAACAGGGTAGGCACACTGAAGCTTTCTTT. Amino acid sequence: CASNKQGRHTEAFF.

The chain carries TRBV6-5 and TRBJ1-1; D possibly corresponds to TRBD1 (6 bases). V was pared by 1 base and J by 6 bases, with 15 bases between. Germline CDR1 and CDR2: MNHEY and SVGAGI. CDR3 length equals 15 residues. The CDR3 spells CASSYLGGRKPEAFF. CDR3 sequence (DNA): TGTGCCAGCAGTTACTTGGGGGGGCGGAAGCCTGAAGCTTTCTTT.

About this clone: The sample holds other DNA sequences that translate to the same CDR3. CDR3: CAWNLAEETQYF. The CDR3, as DNA: TGTGCCTGGAACCTAGCGGAGGAGACCCAGTACTTC. The chain recombines TRBV30 with TRBJ2-5; 7 bases fit TRBD2. The ends lost 4 bases at V and 5 bases at J; junction bases unmatched: 4. The CDR3 is 12 residues long. CDR1 and CDR2 (germline): GTSNPN, SVGIG (reference sequence).

The V call is TRBV29-1, the J call TRBJ1-2; 10 bases map to TRBD1. CDR1 and CDR2 from the germline V gene are SQVTM and ANQGSEA. The V gene end was trimmed by 6 bases and the J gene end by 6 bases; junction bases not matched to a gene: 4. The CDR3 runs 12 residues. In nucleotides, the CDR3 is TGCAGCGTGGGACAGGGGAAGGATGGCTACACCTTC. Translation: CSVGQGKDGYTF.

CDR3 residues: CAWSAQRGTYTDTQYF. CDR3 nucleotide sequence: TGTGCCTGGAGTGCTCAACGGGGGACCTACACAGATACGCAGTATTTT. The chain joins TRBV30 to TRBJ2-3; possible D gene TRBD2, 6 bases. The CDR3 is 16 residues long. V was pared by 1 base and J by 2 bases, with 16 bases between. Germline assignment: CDR1 GTSNPN and CDR2 SVGIG (reference sequence).

CDR3 sequence: CAWRPRLVSSYNSPLHF. The CDR3 coding sequence is TGTGCCTGGAGGCCCAGACTTGTGAGCTCCTATAATTCACCCCTCCACTTT. The chain uses TRBV30 and TRBJ1-6, with no clear D. This CDR3 comprises 17 residues. Trimming left V 3 bases short and J 0 bases short, with 15 bases between. Germline V lookup: CDR1 GTSNPN, CDR2 SVGIG (reference sequence).

CDR3 in amino acids: CASSLVRASPFF. In DNA form, the CDR3 reads TGTGCCAGCAGCTTAGTTAGAGCGTCGCCGTTCTTC. The genes are TRBV7-2 and TRBJ2-1; the D is unclear. The V gene's germline CDR1 is SGHTA and CDR2 FQGNSA. The CDR3 totals 12 residues. Trimming removed 1 base from V and 15 bases from J, with 13 bases in between.

In this sample, this clone turned up a few times. The J gene is TRBJ2-6, the V gene TRBV5-6; possible D gene TRBD1, 6 bases. Germline V gene lookup returns CDR1 SGHDT and CDR2 YYEEEE. Trimming shortened V by 2 bases and J by 0 bases, and 9 bases separated the two germline ends. The CDR3 runs to 16 residues. The CDR3 sequence is CASSFGGLSGANVLTF. The CDR3 DNA reads TGTGCCAGCAGCTTTGGGGGCCTCTCTGGGGCCAACGTCCTGACTTTC.

The rearrangement joins TRBV7-9 to TRBJ1-1; D unresolved. V lost 2 bases to trimming and J lost 2 bases, with 6 bases between them. Looked up from germline, CDR1 is SEHNR and CDR2 is FQNEAQ (reference sequence). This CDR3 contains 13 residues. The chain's CDR3 is CASSLSSNTEAFF. The CDR3 bases are TGTGCCAGCAGCTTATCAAGTAACACTGAAGCTTTCTTT.

The chain is built from TRBV29-1 and TRBJ1-1; D is unresolved. CDR1 is SQVTM, CDR2 ANQGSEA, per germline. The ends were cut back, 7 bases at V and 0 bases at J, with 9 bases in the middle. This CDR3 has 12 residues. DNA of the CDR3: TGCAGCGGACACTCTATGAACACTGAAGCTTTCTTT. This gives the protein CSGHSMNTEAFF.

This clone was seen more than once but under ten times. The J gene is TRBJ1-4, the V gene TRBV29-1; D unclear. Germline CDR1 SQVTM, CDR2 ANQGSEA. Between the trimmed V and J ends, which lost 4 bases and 8 bases, there was a span of 14 bases. This CDR3 region has 13 residues. CDR3 DNA sequence: TGCAGCGTTGTCCATTCAACAACAGAAAAACTGTTTTTT. This translates into CSVVHSTTEKLFF.

This chain connects TRBV29-1 to TRBJ2-4, with TRBD1 matching 7 bases. The V gene's germline CDR1 is SQVTM and CDR2 ANQGSEA. The length of the CDR3 is 13 residues. CDR3 nucleotides: TGCAGTGTACAGGGGTTCGTACCCAACATTCAGTACTTC. It is translated as CSVQGFVPNIQYF.

This clone was found a few times. The V gene is TRBV2, the J gene TRBJ2-1; D might be TRBD1 (5 bases). The germline V gene has CDR1 SNHLY and CDR2 FYNNEI. The CDR3 spans 14 residues. V lost 2 bases and J lost 10, with 15 bases in between. CDR3 in DNA: TGTGCCAGCAGTGAATTTGGAGACAGAAAAGAGCAGTTCTTC. Its protein product is CASSEFGDRKEQFF.